Sequencing of this T cell receptor (beta chain) was carried out in a study of T cell repertoires in cytomegalovirus infection. About the study: Epitope selection comprised recently identified HLA-C-restricted CMV epitopes and well-studied HLA-B-restricted CMV epitopes. Public TCR beta signatures provided an indication of both CMV infection and a matching HLA type. Overall study results and limits: CMV-specific TCR beta clonotypes restricted by HLA-C were the ones dominating the ex vivo response. Identification of carriers of CMV plus the relevant HLA was performed using cumulative public TCR beta family frequency.

The sample holds a few counts of this clonotype. Its specificity is not known. One entry per CDR3 protein results from TCRdb running MiXCR on the reads. In the table there are approximately 110,000 distinct CDR3 sequences, roughly a third of which are singletons. The CDR3 runs 16 residues. V was cut by 1 base and J by 3 bases, with 13 bases left in between. From germline, CDR1 is MNHNS and CDR2 SASEGT. V usage is TRBV6-1 and J usage is TRBJ1-5; D possibly corresponds to TRBD1 (5 bases). The source of this sequence is a human donor in good health (CMV status not recorded). Some clones in this sample may be carry-over from other donors' samples. This specimen was CD8+ T cells from cultured PBMCs, taken from culture after CMV antigen stimulation. CDR3 sequence reads: CASSEDPDSTNQPQHF. CDR3 coding DNA: TGTGCCAGCAGTGAAGACCCTGACAGCACCAATCAGCCCCAGCATTTT.